The clone carrying this T cell receptor beta chain was seen only once. Antigen unknown. This sample is drawn from a study of T cell responses to AZD1222 COVID-19 vaccine. Across the whole study: Second doses that came at about 4 or about 12 weeks were put together. Study results and caveats: It should be noted that donors were predominantly white British and more often female, and clonal diversity was possibly underestimated. Nearly half of unique spike-specific TCRs reportedly avoided B.1.351 and B.1.1.7 mutated regions. Mapped onto spike, vaccine-associated CD4 TCRs spanned it and were dominant at 160-218 and 743-854.

Assay: immunoSEQ multiplex PCR; the TCRdb copy retains only in-frame clones and omits some. The sample has approximately 150,000 clones; approximately 93% are singletons. The germline CDR1 and CDR2 sequences are LNHDA and SQIVND (reference sequence). V was cut by 5 bases and J by 2 bases, with 18 bases left in between. The CDR3 extends over 16 amino acids. The clonotype comes from an adult in good health. The sample consisted of peripheral blood, taken on day 0 of AZD1222 vaccination. The chain couples TRBV19 to TRBJ1-2, with D possibly being TRBD1 (5 bases). This chain's CDR3 is CASSRFDSGQNYGYTF. The CDR3 nucleotides read TGTGCCAGTAGTCGGTTTGACAGCGGCCAAAACTATGGCTACACCTTC.